This TCR beta chain came from a study of human T cells and chemical hapten exposure. Overall study results and limits: Counts of expanded TCRs at PT1 were positively correlated with patch test score.

In the original workflow: Across samples, TCR counts had a median of about 88,000 and ranged from about 20,000 to 750,000. TCRdb passed the RACE reads through MiXCR, listing each CDR3 protein once. These V and J calls are TCRdb output, not the study's own analysis. The table lists tens of thousands of distinct CDR3 sequences, 13% of them singletons. With regard to this clonotype: As yet, its antigen is unknown.

Time point denoted: patch test 3, about 24 weeks after DPC sensitization. Regarding treatment: therapeutic diphenylcyclopropenone sensitization with weekly scalp DPC. Alopecia patients deemed DPC-suitable, aged 18 to 70, excluding pregnancy. Unfractionated whole blood served as the source for total RNA extraction. The receptor comes from a woman in her fifties or sixties with alopecia areata. Some clones in this sample may be carry-over from other donors' samples. The specimen was whole blood, collected in connection with sensitization to the hapten diphenylcyclopropenone (DPC).

CDR3 residues: CASSLQGEVDTEAFF. The CDR3 DNA reads TGTGCCAGCAGCTTACAGGGAGAGGTGGACACTGAAGCTTTCTTT. The V gene is TRBV5-6, the J gene TRBJ1-1; D is perhaps TRBD1 (6 bases). The V and J ends lost 2 bases and 3 bases respectively, with 14 bases between them. This CDR3 has 15 amino acids. Germline V gene sequence: CDR1 SGHDT, CDR2 YYEEEE.